This T cell receptor beta chain was captured by sequencing in a study of Ad26.COV2.S vaccination and SARS-CoV-2 variants. About the research overall: Ad26.COV2.S shots went into the muscle once or twice, 56 days apart.

The sample's treatment: 19 received Ad26.COV2.S at low or high dose, single or two shots; 5 received placebo; per-sample allocation not given. All samples were drawn on day 63, counting from the first vaccine or placebo injection. Donation came from an adult in Boston who was aged 18-55 years. The CDR3 loop spans 14 amino acids. J gave up 5 bases and V 6 bases, and 5 bases lay outside the gene matches. CDR1 and CDR2 from the germline V gene are LNHDA and SQIVND (reference sequence). TCRdb's table, derived via immunoSEQ multiplex PCR, lists solely in-frame clones and lacks some. The top ten hold more than 3.5% of the sample, which has about 470,000 clones, 80% to 95% seen once.

The clonotype comes from a person aged 18-60 years who received the Ad26.COV2.S COVID-19 vaccine or a placebo. The chain is built from TRBV19 and TRBJ2-5, with 11 bases that match TRBD1. Material: peripheral blood, obtained in a trial of Ad26.COV2.S vaccine versus placebo. CDR3 sequence reads: CASRRTGGGETQYF. The CDR3, as DNA: TGTGCCAGTAGGAGGACAGGGGGCGGTGAGACCCAGTACTTC.